These T cell receptor beta chains were read from a single sample in a study of regulatory and conventional T cells in RAG deficiency. TCRdb keeps only in-frame clones here, not all; method: immunoSEQ multiplex PCR. The sample holds 30,000 to 40,000 clones; about 78% are singletons and the top ten take 3% to 4%. The sample also formed part of further work on regulatory T cells.

Sequenced material: CD4+ effector T cells sorted from blood. The receptors derive from a human donor in good health. The CDR3 runs from the conserved cysteine through the conserved F or W. D genes are given only for firm matches. Not all rows give a size; the values are once, few, many and, for expanded clones, a class.

j_gene | v_gene | d_gene | abundance | CDR3aa | CDR3nt
TRBJ1-5 | TRBV15 | NA | NA | CATSSPLQGSSTYSNQPQHF | TGTGCCACCAGCTCGCCGCTACAGGGATCCTCTACTTATAGCAATCAGCCCCAGCATTTT
TRBJ2-2 | TRBV27 | NA | few | CASSPDTGELFF | TGTGCCAGCAGCCCCGACACCGGGGAGCTGTTTTTT
TRBJ2-7 | TRBV7-2 | NA | NA | CASRPSDSFLYEQYF | TGTGCCAGCAGACCGTCCGACAGTTTCCTCTACGAGCAGTACTTC
TRBJ2-7 | TRBV4-1 | TRBD1 | once | CASSQDTPGQGWETYEQYF | TGCGCCAGCAGCCAAGACACTCCGGGACAGGGATGGGAAACCTACGAGCAGTACTTC
TRBJ2-2 | TRBV7-2 | TRBD2 | NA | CASSSRALAGARAVELFF | TGTGCCAGCAGCTCCCGGGCATTAGCGGGGGCCCGGGCTGTGGAGCTGTTTTTT
TRBJ2-3 | TRBV7-3 | NA | NA | CASSASSTDTQYF | TGTGCCAGCAGCGCATCTAGCACAGATACGCAGTATTTT
TRBJ1-2 | TRBV28 | TRBD1 | NA | CASSRPGDRDNYGYTF | TGTGCCAGCAGCCGTCCCGGGGACAGGGACAACTATGGCTACACCTTC
TRBJ1-5 | TRBV5-1 | NA | few | CASSLDTGQGQPQHF | TGCGCCAGCAGCTTGGACACAGGGCAGGGACAGCCCCAGCATTTT
TRBJ1-1 | TRBV7-3 | NA | NA | CASSYRRNTEAFF | TGTGCCAGCAGCTACAGGAGGAACACTGAAGCTTTCTTT
TRBJ2-2 | TRBV5-4 | NA | NA | CASSLEGTGELFF | TGTGCCAGCAGCCTGGAGGGAACCGGGGAGCTGTTTTTT
TRBJ2-5 | TRBV19 | TRBD1 | once | CASSSTGGGETQYF | TGTGCCAGTAGTTCGACAGGGGGCGGAGAGACCCAGTACTTC
TRBJ2-7 | TRBV11-2 | TRBD2 | NA | CASSLPLAGVEQYF | TGTGCCAGCAGCTTACCACTAGCGGGGGTCGAGCAGTACTTC
TRBJ1-4 | TRBV18 | NA | few | CASSPPGEKLFF | TGTGCCAGCTCACCCCCGGGGGAAAAACTGTTTTTT
TRBJ2-7 | TRBV5-1 | TRBD1 | NA | CASSPGQGIAEQYF | TGCGCCAGCAGCCCAGGACAGGGGATCGCCGAGCAGTACTTC
TRBJ1-1 | TRBV6-5 | TRBD1 | NA | CATGGDTEAFF | TGTGCTACAGGGGGTGACACTGAAGCTTTCTTT
TRBJ2-5 | TRBV6-1 | NA | NA | CASSGWTDKETQYF | TGTGCCAGCAGTGGCTGGACGGATAAAGAGACCCAGTACTTC
TRBJ1-2 | TRBV6-1 | NA | medium-sized | CASSEGNSFSGYTF | TGTGCCAGCAGTGAAGGTAATTCGTTCAGTGGCTACACCTTC
TRBJ1-4 | TRBV2 | NA | NA | CASSEGGRVGEKLFF | TGTGCCAGCAGTGAAGGGGGCAGGGTTGGCGAAAAACTGTTTTTT
TRBJ1-1 | TRBV6-5 | NA | NA | CASSYWRQGAEAFF | TGTGCCAGCAGTTACTGGAGGCAGGGAGCTGAAGCTTTCTTT
TRBJ1-5 | TRBV29-1 | NA | NA | CSVGLGGNQPQHF | TGCAGCGTTGGTTTGGGCGGCAATCAGCCCCAGCATTTT
TRBJ2-3 | TRBV29-1 | NA | NA | CSVETGGGDTQYF | TGCAGCGTTGAGACAGGTGGCGGAGATACGCAGTATTTT
TRBJ2-1 | TRBV28 | TRBD2 | NA | CASKIRTSGGANEQFF | TGTGCCAGCAAAATTCGAACTAGCGGGGGGGCCAATGAGCAGTTCTTC
TRBJ2-7 | TRBV7-2 | NA | few | CASSLAGSSYEQYF | TGTGCCAGCAGCTTAGCCGGGTCCTCCTACGAGCAGTACTTC
TRBJ2-3 | TRBV7-3 | NA | NA | CASSLMTADTQYF | TGTGCCAGCAGCTTGATGACGGCGGATACGCAGTATTTT
TRBJ2-2 | TRBV5-4 | NA | once | CASSPTTGELFF | TGTGCCAGCAGCCCCACCACCGGGGAGCTGTTTTTT
TRBJ1-1 | TRBV2 | TRBD1 | NA | CAGNPQGAHTEAFF | TGTGCCGGGAACCCACAGGGGGCCCACACTGAAGCTTTCTTT
TRBJ2-2 | TRBV19 | NA | few | CASSMRPGGGTGELFF | TGTGCCAGTAGTATGCGTCCCGGGGGCGGCACCGGGGAGCTGTTTTTT
TRBJ1-6 | TRBV20-1 | NA | NA | CISGANSPLHF | TGCATATCAGGGGCAAATTCACCCCTCCACTTT
TRBJ2-6 | TRBV5-4 | NA | NA | CASSFSGISTAIRRANVLTF | TGTGCCAGCAGCTTTTCAGGAATAAGTACAGCCATTCGAAGGGCCAACGTCCTGACTTTC
TRBJ1-6 | TRBV2 | NA | NA | CASSERSGGTVSPLHF | TGTGCCAGCAGTGAACGTTCCGGGGGCACGGTCTCACCCCTCCACTTT
TRBJ2-3 | TRBV7-9 | NA | NA | CASSFLSTDTQYF | TGTGCCAGCAGCTTTTTAAGCACAGATACGCAGTATTTT
TRBJ2-3 | TRBV7-9 | TRBD1 | NA | CASSSRQGSDTQYF | TGTGCCAGCAGCTCCAGACAGGGCTCAGATACGCAGTATTTT
TRBJ1-1 | TRBV19 | TRBD1 | NA | CASSIRQGGTEAFF | TGTGCCAGTAGTATACGCCAGGGGGGAACTGAAGCTTTCTTT
TRBJ1-2 | TRBV11-2 | NA | few | CASSLNRAAGGYTF | TGTGCCAGCAGCTTAAACAGGGCCGCAGGAGGCTACACCTTC
TRBJ1-6 | TRBV28 | NA | few | CASSLNQGPPLHF | TGTGCCAGCAGCCTAAATCAGGGTCCACCCCTCCACTTT
TRBJ1-6 | TRBV7-3 | NA | NA | CASSLNNSPLHF | TGTGCCAGCAGCTTGAATAATTCACCCCTCCACTTT
TRBJ2-1 | TRBV19 | NA | NA | CASSMWRVNLNEQFF | TGTGCCAGTAGTATGTGGAGGGTTAATCTCAATGAGCAGTTCTTC
TRBJ1-4 | TRBV9 | TRBD1 | NA | CASSPTGTGGEKLFF | TGTGCCAGCAGCCCTACCGGGACAGGTGGTGAAAAACTGTTTTTT
TRBJ1-1 | TRBV7-8 | NA | NA | CASSLEGRMNTEAFF | TGTGCCAGCAGCTTAGAGGGCAGAATGAACACTGAAGCTTTCTTT
TRBJ1-1 | TRBV6-1 | TRBD1 | NA | CASKTGWNMNTEAFF | TGTGCCAGCAAGACAGGGTGGAACATGAACACTGAAGCTTTCTTT